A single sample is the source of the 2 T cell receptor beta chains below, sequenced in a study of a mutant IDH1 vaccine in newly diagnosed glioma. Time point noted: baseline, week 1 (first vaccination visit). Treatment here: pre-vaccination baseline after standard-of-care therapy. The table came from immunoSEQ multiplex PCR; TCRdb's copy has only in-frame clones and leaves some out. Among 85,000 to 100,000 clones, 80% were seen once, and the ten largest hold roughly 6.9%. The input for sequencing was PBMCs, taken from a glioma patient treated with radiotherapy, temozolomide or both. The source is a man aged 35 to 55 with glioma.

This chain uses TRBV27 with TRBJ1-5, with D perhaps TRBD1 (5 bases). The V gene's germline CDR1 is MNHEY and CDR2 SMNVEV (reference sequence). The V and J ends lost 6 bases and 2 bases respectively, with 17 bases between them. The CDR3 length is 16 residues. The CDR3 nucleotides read TGTGCCAGCAGCATAGGTAGGGGTTCTGGCAATCAGCCCCAGCATTTT. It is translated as CASSIGRGSGNQPQHF.

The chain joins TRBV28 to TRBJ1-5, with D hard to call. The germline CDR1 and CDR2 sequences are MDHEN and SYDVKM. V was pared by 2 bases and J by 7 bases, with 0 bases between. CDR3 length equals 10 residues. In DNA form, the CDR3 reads TGTGCCAGCAGTTTACAGCCCCAGCATTTT. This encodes CASSLQPQHF.